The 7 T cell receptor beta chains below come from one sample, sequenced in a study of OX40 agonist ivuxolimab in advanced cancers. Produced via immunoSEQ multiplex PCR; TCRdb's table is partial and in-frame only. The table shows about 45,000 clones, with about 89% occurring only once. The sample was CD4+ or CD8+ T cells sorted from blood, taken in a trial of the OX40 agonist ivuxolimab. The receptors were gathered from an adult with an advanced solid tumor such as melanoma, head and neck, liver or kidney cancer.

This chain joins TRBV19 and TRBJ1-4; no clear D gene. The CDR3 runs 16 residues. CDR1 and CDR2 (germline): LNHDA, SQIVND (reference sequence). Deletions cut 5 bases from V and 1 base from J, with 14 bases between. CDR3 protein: CASSPPDSRTNEKLFF. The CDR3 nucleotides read TGTGCCAGTAGTCCCCCGGACTCAAGAACTAATGAAAAACTGTTTTTT.

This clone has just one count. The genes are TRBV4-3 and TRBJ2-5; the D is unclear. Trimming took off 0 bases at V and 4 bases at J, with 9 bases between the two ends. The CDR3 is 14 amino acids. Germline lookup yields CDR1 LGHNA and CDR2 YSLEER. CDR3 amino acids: CASSQEFMAETQYF. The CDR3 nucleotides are TGCGCCAGCAGCCAAGAGTTCATGGCAGAGACCCAGTACTTC.

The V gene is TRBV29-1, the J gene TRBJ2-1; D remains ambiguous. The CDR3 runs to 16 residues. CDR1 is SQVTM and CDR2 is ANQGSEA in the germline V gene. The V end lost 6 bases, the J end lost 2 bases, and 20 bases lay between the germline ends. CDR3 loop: CSVSQPDPRAYNEQFF. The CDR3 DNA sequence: TGCAGCGTGTCGCAGCCCGACCCCCGTGCCTACAATGAGCAGTTCTTC.

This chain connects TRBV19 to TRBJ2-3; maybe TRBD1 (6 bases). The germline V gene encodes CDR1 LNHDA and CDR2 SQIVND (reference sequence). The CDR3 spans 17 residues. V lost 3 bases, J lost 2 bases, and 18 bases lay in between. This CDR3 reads CASSILSGGPPTDTQYF. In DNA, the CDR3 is TGTGCCAGTAGTATCCTTAGTGGGGGCCCTCCCACAGATACGCAGTATTTT.

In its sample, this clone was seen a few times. The CDR3 sequence: CASRLAGDTQYF. Written as DNA, the CDR3 is TGTGCCAGCCGACTAGCGGGTGATACGCAGTATTTT. The V call is TRBV6-5, the J call TRBJ2-3; 10 positions agree with TRBD2. Germline CDR1 is MNHEY and CDR2 is SVGAGI. This CDR3 spans 12 amino acids. J gave up 6 bases and V 8 bases, and 2 bases lay outside the gene matches.

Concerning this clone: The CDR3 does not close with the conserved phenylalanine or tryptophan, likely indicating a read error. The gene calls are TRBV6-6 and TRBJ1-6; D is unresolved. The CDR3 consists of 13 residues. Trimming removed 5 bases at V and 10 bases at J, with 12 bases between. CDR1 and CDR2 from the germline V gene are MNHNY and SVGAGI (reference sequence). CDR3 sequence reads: CASSPSRGSPLHL. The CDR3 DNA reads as TGTGCCAGCAGTCCCAGCCGCGGCTCACCCCTCCACCTT.

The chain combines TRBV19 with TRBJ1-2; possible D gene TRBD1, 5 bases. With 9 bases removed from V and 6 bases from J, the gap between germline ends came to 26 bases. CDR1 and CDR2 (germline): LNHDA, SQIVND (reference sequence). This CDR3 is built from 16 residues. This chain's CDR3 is CASYGIVGAALNGYTF. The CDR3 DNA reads TGTGCCAGCTATGGGATCGTCGGGGCGGCACTTAATGGCTACACCTTC. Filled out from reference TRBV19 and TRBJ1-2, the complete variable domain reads DGGITQSPKYLFRKEGQNVTLSCEQNLNHDAMYWYRQDPGQGLRLIYYSQIVNDFQKGDIAEGYSVSREKKESFPLTVTSAQKNPTAFYLCASYGIVGAALNGYTFGSGTRLTVV.